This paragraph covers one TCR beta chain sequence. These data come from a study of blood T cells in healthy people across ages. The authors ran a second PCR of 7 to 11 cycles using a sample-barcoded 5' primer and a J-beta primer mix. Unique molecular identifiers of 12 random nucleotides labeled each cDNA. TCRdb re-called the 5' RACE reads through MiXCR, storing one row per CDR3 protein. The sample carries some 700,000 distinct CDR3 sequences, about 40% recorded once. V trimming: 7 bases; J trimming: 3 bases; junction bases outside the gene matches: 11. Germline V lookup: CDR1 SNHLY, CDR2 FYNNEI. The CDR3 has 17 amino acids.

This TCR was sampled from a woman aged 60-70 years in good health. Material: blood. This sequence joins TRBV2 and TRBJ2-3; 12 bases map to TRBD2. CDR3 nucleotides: TGTGCCAGCAAGACTAGCGGGAGAACCTACCCTACAGATACGCAGTATTTT. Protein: CASKTSGRTYPTDTQYF.